These 21 T cell receptor beta chains share one sample of origin, sequenced in a study of blood T cells in healthy people across ages. A J-beta primer mix and a sample-barcoded 5' primer were used in a second PCR of about 6 to 12 cycles. TCRdb fed the 5' RACE reads into MiXCR, producing one record per CDR3 protein. The data hold hundreds of thousands of distinct CDR3 sequences, with 56% observed a single time. Sequencing was carried out using blood. The receptors stem from a man in his forties in good health.

The J gene is TRBJ2-4, the V gene TRBV20-1, with a possible D match to TRBD1 (6 bases). Near its end, the DNA agrees better with TRBJ2-7, so the J call may be wrong. The CDR3 has 14 amino acids. In germline, CDR1 is DFQATT, CDR2 SNEGSKA (reference sequence). This CDR3 reads CSGTDKKTPYEQYF. In DNA form, the CDR3 reads TGCAGTGGGACAGACAAAAAGACGCCCTACGAGCAGTACTTC.

The rearrangement joins TRBV20-1 to TRBJ2-5; 8 bases map to TRBD2. Germline values: CDR1 DFQATT, CDR2 SNEGSKA (reference sequence). V gave up 6 bases and J gave up 11 bases; unmatched junction bases: 17. There are 14 residues in the CDR3. DNA for the CDR3: TGCAGTGCCAAGGGAGCGGGAGATTACAATGAGCAGTACTTC. Protein: CSAKGAGDYNEQYF.

This clonotype was seen a handful of times. V and J are TRBV28 and TRBJ2-1; D is perhaps TRBD1 or TRBD2 (5 bases each). The CDR3 is 15 residues long. Germline V gene data show CDR1 as MDHEN and CDR2 as SYDVKM. V dropped 2 bases and J dropped 5 bases, with 13 bases sitting between them. CDR3 DNA: TGTGCCAGCAGTTTAGCCGACCAGGGAGACAATGAGCAGTTCTTC. This translates into CASSLADQGDNEQFF.

The CDR3 DNA sequence: TGTGCCAGCAGCTTGGGCAGCCTTCATGGGAATTCACCCCTCCACTTT. Translating it yields CASSLGSLHGNSPLHF. The chain combines TRBV7-6 with TRBJ1-6, with D hard to call. The V gene lost 3 bases and the J gene lost 7 bases, with 16 bases spanning the gap. The CDR3 loop spans 16 amino acids. Germline V CDR1 and CDR2: SGHVS, FNYEAQ.

This chain links TRBV3-1 with TRBJ1-5, with 10 bases that match TRBD1. The junction had 12 bases not matched to a gene; V was cut back by 4 bases and J by 3 bases. Per the germline V gene, CDR1 is LGHDT and CDR2 is YNNKEL (reference sequence). The CDR3 sequence is 18 residues long. The DNA for the CDR3 is TGTGCCAGCAGCCGTACTATCGGACAGGGGGGTCACAATCAGCCCCAGCATTTT. Amino acid sequence: CASSRTIGQGGHNQPQHF.

This clonotype was detected ten times or more. The chain combines TRBV5-1 with TRBJ2-1, with no clear D. V lost 5 bases to trimming and J lost 8 bases, with 14 bases between them. The germline V gene encodes CDR1 SGHRS and CDR2 YFSETQ. CDR3 size: 13 residues. Here the CDR3 DNA reads TGCGCCAGCAGAAAGGGCATCATAGATGAGCAGTTCTTC. Protein sequence: CASRKGIIDEQFF.

The gene calls are TRBV28 and TRBJ1-6, with 11 bases aligning to TRBD1. Germline trimming cut 6 bases from V and 10 bases from J; bases unmatched to any gene: 14. This CDR3 region has 17 residues. Germline V gene lookup returns CDR1 MDHEN and CDR2 SYDVKM. The CDR3 loop reads CASRTPGQGGLGSPLHF. The CDR3, as DNA: TGTGCCAGCAGAACACCGGGACAGGGGGGTTTAGGATCACCCCTCCACTTT.

J is TRBJ1-2 and V is TRBV2; 7 nucleotides line up with TRBD1. V shed 6 bases and J 4 bases; nucleotides not matched to a gene: 11. Germline CDR1 and CDR2: SNHLY and FYNNEI. CDR3 length equals 15 residues. The CDR3 bases are TGTGCCAGCAGGGAGTCGTCAGGGGGTTTCTATGGCTACACCTTC. It is translated as CASRESSGGFYGYTF.

The CDR3 is CASSPRAETDTQYF. The DNA for the CDR3 is TGTGCCAGCAGCCCCCGGGCCGAAACAGATACGCAGTATTTT. V gene TRBV21-1 combines with J gene TRBJ2-3; the table's D call TRBD1 went unverified against the DNA. TRBV21-1 is reported as a pseudogene. There are 14 residues in the CDR3.

This clonotype appeared a few times. CDR3 nucleotides: TGTGCCAGCAGTTTACAGGGGAACAAAGAGACCCAGTACTTC. Residues: CASSLQGNKETQYF. This chain joins TRBV28 and TRBJ2-5, with D perhaps TRBD1 (6 bases). Trimming removed 2 bases at V and 3 bases at J, with 10 bases between. Germline values: CDR1 MDHEN, CDR2 SYDVKM. The CDR3 consists of 14 residues.

J is TRBJ2-3 and V is TRBV3-1; D tentatively fits TRBD1 or TRBD2 (5 bases each). This CDR3 contains 17 residues. V lost 0 bases to trimming and J lost 1 base, with 14 bases between them. In germline, CDR1 is LGHDT, CDR2 YNNKEL (reference sequence). In DNA form, the CDR3 reads TGTGCCAGCAGCCAAGATATAGACATGGGGGGCACAGATACGCAGTATTTT. Its translation is CASSQDIDMGGTDTQYF.

For the CDR3, the DNA is TGTGCCAGCAGCCCGGTGGGGGGGACTTTTGAGACCCAGTACTTC. Its protein is CASSPVGGTFETQYF. The V and J genes are TRBV6-1 and TRBJ2-7; 7 bases are shared with TRBD2. Gene TRBJ2-5 matches the end of the DNA better, so the J call may be wrong. The CDR3 is 15 residues long. Looked up from germline, CDR1 is MNHNS and CDR2 is SASEGT.

This clonotype has a handful of counts. The chain has TRBV27 and TRBJ2-1, with TRBD2 as a possible D gene (7 bases). CDR3 size: 17 residues. Germline CDR1 is MNHEY and CDR2 is SMNVEV (reference sequence). V lost 8 bases, J lost 6 bases, and 26 bases lay in between. CDR3 loop: CASHIGGGPPVGNEQFF. CDR3 coding DNA: TGTGCCAGCCATATAGGGGGGGGACCACCAGTCGGCAATGAGCAGTTCTTC.

This clonotype was seen many times. CDR3 region: CASSSGGGYEQYF. For the CDR3, the DNA is TGTGCCAGCAGCTCCGGTGGGGGCTACGAGCAGTACTTC. This chain uses TRBV11-3 with TRBJ2-7; D may be TRBD1 or TRBD2 (5 bases each). Trimming cost V 4 bases and J 3 bases, with 10 bases left between them. The CDR3 runs to 13 residues. Germline values: CDR1 SGHNT, CDR2 YENEEA.

The chain employs TRBV5-1 and TRBJ2-1, with D perhaps being TRBD1 or TRBD2 (6 bases each). V lost 4 bases and J 1 base, leaving 27 bases between the germline ends. CDR3 length equals 20 residues. Germline CDR1 is SGHRS and CDR2 is YFSETQ. CDR3 nucleotides: TGCGCCAGCAGCCCGGGAGTGGCGGGCCTCACCCAGGGGTCCTACAATGAGCAGTTCTTC. Its translation: CASSPGVAGLTQGSYNEQFF.

This clonotype was seen only once. This may be a read error, as it is one base from a much larger clone. The chain employs TRBV27 and TRBJ1-1; D may be TRBD1 (5 bases). The germline V gene encodes CDR1 MNHEY and CDR2 SMNVEV (reference sequence). CDR3 length equals 12 residues. This CDR3 reads CASSSLGTGAFF. As DNA, the CDR3 is TGTGCCAGCTCCTCCCTGGGGACTGGAGCTTTCTTT.

CDR3 region: CASSLGPPENSPLHF. In nucleotides, the CDR3 is TGTGCCAGCAGCTTAGGGCCCCCGGAGAATTCACCCCTCCACTTT. V and J are TRBV7-2 and TRBJ1-6; D gene ambiguous. Trimming removed 1 base from V and 7 bases from J, with 11 bases in between. The CDR3 sequence is 15 residues long. CDR1 is SGHTA and CDR2 is FQGNSA in the germline V gene.

This clonotype was seen once. This chain uses TRBV10-3 with TRBJ1-4; TRBD1 matches at 7 bases. The J segment lost 5 bases and the V segment lost 6 bases, leaving 6 bases of the junction unmatched. This CDR3 comprises 14 residues. Germline-derived CDR1 and CDR2 are ENHRY and SYGVKD. The CDR3 DNA reads as TGTGCCATCAGCGCGACAGGGCAAAATGAAAAACTGTTTTTT. Translating gives CAISATGQNEKLFF.

The rearrangement uses TRBV28 and TRBJ2-7, with D perhaps TRBD1 (5 bases). Trimming pared 4 bases from V and 4 bases from J, leaving 20 bases between. The CDR3 consists of 16 residues. CDR1 is MDHEN, CDR2 SYDVKM, per germline. The chain's CDR3 is CASSSGPTDQLYEQYF. CDR3 nucleotide sequence: TGTGCCAGCAGTTCAGGCCCGACAGATCAACTGTACGAGCAGTACTTC.

The rearrangement uses TRBV29-1 and TRBJ2-4; D is ambiguous. Germline assignment: CDR1 SQVTM and CDR2 ANQGSEA. The CDR3 is 14 amino acids. V lost 7 bases to trimming and J lost 2 bases, with 15 bases between them. The CDR3 is CSAQVGSPKNIQYF. In DNA form, the CDR3 reads TGCAGCGCCCAAGTAGGGTCACCCAAAAACATTCAGTACTTC.

This clonotype was seen a few times. V and J are TRBV4-1 and TRBJ2-7, with 9 nucleotides matching TRBD1. Germline assignment: CDR1 MGHRA and CDR2 YSYEKL. The CDR3 runs to 18 residues. V shed 0 bases and J 1 base; nucleotides not matched to a gene: 10. CDR3 protein: CASSQEVWGDRESYEQYF. The CDR3, as DNA: TGCGCCAGCAGCCAAGAGGTTTGGGGGGACAGGGAATCCTACGAGCAGTACTTC.